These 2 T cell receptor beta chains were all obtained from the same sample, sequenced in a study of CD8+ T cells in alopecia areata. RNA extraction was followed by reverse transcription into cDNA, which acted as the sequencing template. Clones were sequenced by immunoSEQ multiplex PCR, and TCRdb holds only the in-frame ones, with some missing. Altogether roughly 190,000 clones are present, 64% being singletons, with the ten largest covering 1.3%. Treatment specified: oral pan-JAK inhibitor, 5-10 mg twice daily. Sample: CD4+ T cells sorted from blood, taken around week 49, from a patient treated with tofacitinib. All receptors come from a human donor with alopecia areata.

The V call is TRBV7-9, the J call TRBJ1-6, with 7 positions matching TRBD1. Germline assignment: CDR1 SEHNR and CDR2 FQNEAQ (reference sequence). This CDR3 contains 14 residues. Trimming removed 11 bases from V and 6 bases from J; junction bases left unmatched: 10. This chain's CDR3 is CAGDRVSSNSPLHF. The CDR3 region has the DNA TGTGCCGGCGACAGGGTATCGAGTAATTCACCCCTCCACTTT.

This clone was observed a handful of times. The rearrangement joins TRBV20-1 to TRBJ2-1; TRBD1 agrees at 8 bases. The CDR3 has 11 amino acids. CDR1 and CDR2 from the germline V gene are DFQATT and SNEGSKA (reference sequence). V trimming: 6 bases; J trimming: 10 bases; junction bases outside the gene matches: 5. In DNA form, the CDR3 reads TGCAGTGCAGTAGGACAGGGAGAGCAGTTCTTC. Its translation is CSAVGQGEQFF.